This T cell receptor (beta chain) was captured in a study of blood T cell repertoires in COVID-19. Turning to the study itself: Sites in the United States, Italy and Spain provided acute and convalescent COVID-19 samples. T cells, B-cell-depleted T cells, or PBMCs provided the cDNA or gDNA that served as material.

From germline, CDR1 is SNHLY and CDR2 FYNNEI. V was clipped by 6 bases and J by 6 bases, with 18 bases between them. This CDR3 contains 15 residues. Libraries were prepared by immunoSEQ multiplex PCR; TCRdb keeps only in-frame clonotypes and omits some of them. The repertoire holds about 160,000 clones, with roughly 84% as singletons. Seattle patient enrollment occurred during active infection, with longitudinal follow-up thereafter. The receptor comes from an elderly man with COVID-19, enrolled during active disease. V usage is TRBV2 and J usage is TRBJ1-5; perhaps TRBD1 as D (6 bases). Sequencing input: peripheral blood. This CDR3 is CASRARRGGGQPQHF. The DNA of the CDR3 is TGTGCCAGCAGGGCTCGTAGAGGGGGGGGTCAGCCCCAGCATTTT.